Listed below are T cell receptor beta chains from one sample, sequenced in a study of shared clonotypes between healthy human individuals. Sequencing used immunoSEQ multiplex PCR; TCRdb keeps in-frame clones, though not all of them. This sample has about 2.4 million clones, with roughly 93% found just once. Sequenced input: naive CD4+ T cells from PBMCs. The receptors derive from a man aged 18 to 35 in good health. Some clones in this sample may be carry-over from other donors' samples. Each CDR3 is given with its conserved first and last residue. The D gene is left open where the match is weak. Clone size, where shown, is once, few, many, or a class for clones that have expanded.

J gene	clone size	V gene	D gene	CDR3 DNA	CDR3 protein
TRBJ2-5	.	TRBV4-1	TRBD1	TGCGCCAGCAGCCAGCGGGGGACAGGGGGGGAGACCCAGTACTTC	CASSQRGTGGETQYF
TRBJ1-1	few	TRBV10-3	.	TGTGCCATCTCTGCCAACACTGAAGCTTTCTTT	CAISANTEAFF
TRBJ2-7	.	TRBV27	.	TGTGCCAGCAAACGTGGCTCCTACGAGCAGTACTTC	CASKRGSYEQYF
TRBJ2-1	.	TRBV6-5	TRBD2	TGTGCCAGCAGTTACACTTCCGGGACTACCAATGAGCAGTTCTTC	CASSYTSGTTNEQFF
TRBJ2-7	.	TRBV5-4	TRBD1	TGTGCCAGCAGCTTGGACGGGACAGGGATCTACGAGCAGTACTTC	CASSLDGTGIYEQYF
TRBJ1-5	.	TRBV7-2	.	TGTGCCAGCAGCGCCGCTAGCGGGGAAGGAGGACAGCCCCAGCATTTT	CASSAASGEGGQPQHF
TRBJ1-1	.	TRBV28	.	TGTGCCAGCAGCTCGGGGGGTACCCTGAACACTGAAGCTTTCTTT	CASSSGGTLNTEAFF
TRBJ2-1	.	TRBV9	TRBD2	TGTGCCAGCAGTCCCAGCGGGAGAACCTACAATGAGCAGTTCTTC	CASSPSGRTYNEQFF
TRBJ1-2	.	TRBV7-9	TRBD1	TGTGCCAGCAGCTCGGGACAGCCCTATGGCTACACCTTC	CASSSGQPYGYTF
TRBJ2-1	.	TRBV5-5	.	TGTGCCAGCAGCTTGTTAGGGGACAATGAGCAGTTCTTC	CASSLLGDNEQFF
TRBJ2-1	once	TRBV29-1	.	TGCAGCGTTAAGGACACGAGCTCCTACAATGAGCAGTTCTTC	CSVKDTSSYNEQFF
TRBJ1-2	.	TRBV28	.	TGTGCCAGCAGTCAACAGGGTCTTACTAACTATGGCTACACCTTC	CASSQQGLTNYGYTF
TRBJ2-1	.	TRBV7-9	TRBD1	TGTGCCAGCAGTCCCTCGTTTGGACAGGGCTACAATGAGCAGTTCTTC	CASSPSFGQGYNEQFF
TRBJ2-7	.	TRBV5-1	TRBD2	TGCGCCAGCAGCTCGGGACTAGCGCGCGAGCAGTACTTC	CASSSGLAREQYF
TRBJ2-5	once	TRBV27	TRBD1	TGTGCCAGCAGTAGAACCCGGGACAGAGAAGAGACCCAGTACTTC	CASSRTRDREETQYF
TRBJ1-5	.	TRBV28	TRBD1	TGTGCCAGCAGTTTCACCGGGACAGGGAATCAGCCCCAGCATTTT	CASSFTGTGNQPQHF
TRBJ1-2	.	TRBV6-5	.	TGTGCCAGCAGTTACTCTTCATTACTTAACTATGGCTACACCTTC	CASSYSSLLNYGYTF
TRBJ1-2	.	TRBV2	.	TGTGCCAGCAGGAAGGACGGAAGCTTGGGCTACACCTTC	CASRKDGSLGYTF
TRBJ2-1	few	TRBV9	TRBD2	TGTGCCAGCAGCCTTCACGGGGGGAATGAGCAGTTCTTC	CASSLHGGNEQFF
TRBJ1-2	few	TRBV28	.	TGTGCCAGCAGTTCCAACTATGGCTACACCTTC	CASSSNYGYTF
TRBJ2-3	.	TRBV9	.	TGTGCCAGCAGCGTAGACGCCCAGACTAATACGCAGTATTTT	CASSVDAQTNTQYF
TRBJ2-1	.	TRBV25-1	TRBD2	TGTGCCAGCAGTGAACTAGCGGGAGGATCCAATGAGCAGTTCTTC	CASSELAGGSNEQFF
TRBJ2-7	.	TRBV5-4	.	TGTGCCAGCAGCTTGGAGGTCCTACCCCTCTACGAGCAGTACTTC	CASSLEVLPLYEQYF